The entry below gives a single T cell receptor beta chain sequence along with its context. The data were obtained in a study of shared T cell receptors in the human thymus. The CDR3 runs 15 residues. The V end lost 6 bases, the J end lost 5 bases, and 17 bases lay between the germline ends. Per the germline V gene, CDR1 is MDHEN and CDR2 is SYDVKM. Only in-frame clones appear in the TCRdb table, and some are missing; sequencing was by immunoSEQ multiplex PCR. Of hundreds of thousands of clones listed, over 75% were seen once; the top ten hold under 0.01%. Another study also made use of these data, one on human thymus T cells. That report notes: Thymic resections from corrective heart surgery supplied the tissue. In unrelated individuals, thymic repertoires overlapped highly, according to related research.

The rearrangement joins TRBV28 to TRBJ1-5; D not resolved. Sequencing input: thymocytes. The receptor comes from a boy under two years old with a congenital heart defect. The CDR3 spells CASSFSGYGDQPQHF. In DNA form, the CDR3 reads TGTGCCAGCAGCTTTAGTGGGTACGGGGATCAGCCCCAGCATTTT.